The source of this T cell receptor (beta chain) is a study of cytomegalovirus exposure and HLA in healthy donors. The PCR made use of 60 Vbeta and 13 Jbeta primers. Using immunoSEQ multiplex PCR, the repertoire was profiled, and TCRdb retains in-frame clones only, with some absent. This table has under 200,000 clones, roughly 12% appearing once. This clone has a handful of counts. The sequence was obtained from a man aged 45-60 years in good health and CMV-seropositive. Sequenced input: PBMCs.

The CDR3 protein is CASSQDSYGYTF. CDR3 nucleotide sequence: TGTGCCAGCAGCCAGGACAGCTATGGCTACACCTTC. V gene TRBV4-2 combines with J gene TRBJ1-2; a possible D gene is TRBD1 (6 bases). The germline V gene has CDR1 LGHNA and CDR2 YNFKEQ. With 3 bases removed from V and 4 bases from J, the gap between germline ends came to 6 bases. The CDR3 spans 12 residues.